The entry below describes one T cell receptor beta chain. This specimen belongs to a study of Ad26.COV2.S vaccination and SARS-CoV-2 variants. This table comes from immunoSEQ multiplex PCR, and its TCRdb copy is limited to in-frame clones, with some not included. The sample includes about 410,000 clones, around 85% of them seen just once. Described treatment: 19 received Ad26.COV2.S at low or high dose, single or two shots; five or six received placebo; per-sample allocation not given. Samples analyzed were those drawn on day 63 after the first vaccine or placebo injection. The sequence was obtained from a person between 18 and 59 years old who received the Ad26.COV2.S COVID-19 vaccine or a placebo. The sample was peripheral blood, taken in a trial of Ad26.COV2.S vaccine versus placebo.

CDR3 DNA: TGCGCCAGCAGCTTCTCGACTCTACGCTCCTACAATGAGCAGTTCTTC. Its translation: CASSFSTLRSYNEQFF. This chain connects TRBV5-1 to TRBJ2-1, with D uncertain. Trimming shortened V by 2 bases and J by 0 bases, and 12 bases separated the two germline ends. CDR1 and CDR2 (germline): SGHRS, YFSETQ. The CDR3 consists of 16 residues.